This T cell receptor (beta chain) was documented in a study of early T cells in non-severe SARS-CoV-2 infection. About the study: The study sequenced bulk RNA from unsorted whole blood, with chains unpaired. Findings and limits, study-wide: VDJdb matching skewed toward anti-spike CD8 responses, missing private and CD4 specificities.

As regards this clonotype: Antigen unknown.

V dropped 1 base and J dropped 3 bases, with 21 bases sitting between them. The CDR3 runs to 18 residues. Germline loops: CDR1 SGHAT, CDR2 FQNNGV. TCRdb re-called the 5' RACE reads with MiXCR, one entry per CDR3 protein. The data contain under 95,000 distinct CDR3 sequences, roughly 12% of them seen just once; the ten biggest clones take up about 4.2%. This chain uses TRBV11-2 with TRBJ1-1, with D hard to call. The sequence was obtained from an adult who was a healthcare worker with PCR-confirmed SARS-CoV-2 infection or an uninfected control (not recorded which). Material: whole blood. The CDR3 protein is CASSLVWFFEGLDTEAFF. The CDR3 DNA reads as TGTGCCAGCAGCTTAGTTTGGTTCTTTGAGGGATTGGACACTGAAGCTTTCTTT.